This T cell receptor (beta chain) was found in a study of blood T cell repertoires in COVID-19. Study background: Spain, Italy and the United States supplied samples that represented acute and convalescent COVID-19. PBMCs, B-cell-depleted T cells, or T cells provided the cDNA or gDNA that made up the material.

Original analysis: Amplification with reference gene primers provided the estimates of nucleated cell counts. Assay: immunoSEQ multiplex PCR; the TCRdb copy retains only in-frame clones and omits some. Clonal size and the V and J genes are those of that table, whereas D and trimming came from the DNA. This table has fewer than 15,000 clones, 65% to 90% appearing once. Germline-derived CDR1 and CDR2 are SGHTA and FQGNSA. There are 17 residues in the CDR3. The junction had 10 bases not matched to a gene; V was cut back by 1 base and J by 4 bases. This clone has only one observation. The V call is TRBV7-2, the J call TRBJ2-1; 7 bases match TRBD2. The material sequenced was peripheral blood. The TCR was taken from a man aged 80 or over with acute or convalescent COVID-19. As DNA, the CDR3 is TGTGCCAGCAGCTTAGGCGGCGGGGGATCCCGTTACAATGAGCAGTTCTTC. This sequence encodes CASSLGGGGSRYNEQFF.